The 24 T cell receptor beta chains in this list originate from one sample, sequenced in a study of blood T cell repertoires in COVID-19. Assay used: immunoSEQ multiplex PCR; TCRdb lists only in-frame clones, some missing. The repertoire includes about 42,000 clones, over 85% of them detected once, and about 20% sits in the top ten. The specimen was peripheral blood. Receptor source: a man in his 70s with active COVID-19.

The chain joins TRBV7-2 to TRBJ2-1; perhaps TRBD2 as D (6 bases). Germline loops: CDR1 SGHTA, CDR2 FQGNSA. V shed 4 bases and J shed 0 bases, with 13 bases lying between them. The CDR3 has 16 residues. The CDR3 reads CASSSYSGYSYNEQFF. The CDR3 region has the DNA TGTGCCAGCAGCTCCTATAGCGGTTACTCCTACAATGAGCAGTTCTTC.

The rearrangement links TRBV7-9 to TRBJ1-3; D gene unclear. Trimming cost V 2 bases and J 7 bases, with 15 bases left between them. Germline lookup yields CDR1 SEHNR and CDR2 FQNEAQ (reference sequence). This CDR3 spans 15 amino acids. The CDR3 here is CASSLYPRGVNTIYF. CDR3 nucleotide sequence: TGTGCCAGCAGCTTATACCCGCGGGGTGTGAACACCATATATTTT.

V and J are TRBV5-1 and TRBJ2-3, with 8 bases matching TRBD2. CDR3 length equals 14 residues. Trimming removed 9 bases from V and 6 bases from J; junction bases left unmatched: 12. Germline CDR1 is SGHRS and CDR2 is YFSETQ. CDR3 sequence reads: CATRKRERPDTQYF. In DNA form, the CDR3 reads TGCGCCACCAGAAAGCGGGAGCGTCCGGATACGCAGTATTTT.

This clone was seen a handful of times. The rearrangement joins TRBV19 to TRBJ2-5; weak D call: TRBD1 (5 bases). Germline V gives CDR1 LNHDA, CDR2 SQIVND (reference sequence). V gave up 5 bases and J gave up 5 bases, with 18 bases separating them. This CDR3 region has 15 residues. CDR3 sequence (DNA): TGTGCCAGTAGTCCTACGGCCACAGGCCTGGAGACCCAGTACTTC. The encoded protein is CASSPTATGLETQYF.

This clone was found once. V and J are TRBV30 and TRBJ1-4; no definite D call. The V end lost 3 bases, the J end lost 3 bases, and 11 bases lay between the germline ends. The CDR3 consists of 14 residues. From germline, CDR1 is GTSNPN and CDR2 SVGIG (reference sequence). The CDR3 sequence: CAWSHSPANEKLFF. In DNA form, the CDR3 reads TGTGCCTGGAGCCACTCACCGGCTAATGAAAAACTGTTTTTT.

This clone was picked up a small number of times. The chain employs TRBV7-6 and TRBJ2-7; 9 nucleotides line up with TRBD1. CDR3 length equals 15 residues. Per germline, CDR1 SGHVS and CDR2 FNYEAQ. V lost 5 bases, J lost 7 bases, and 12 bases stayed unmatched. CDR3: CASSQPGQGLGEQYF. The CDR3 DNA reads TGTGCCAGCAGCCAACCGGGACAGGGCCTAGGGGAGCAGTACTTC.

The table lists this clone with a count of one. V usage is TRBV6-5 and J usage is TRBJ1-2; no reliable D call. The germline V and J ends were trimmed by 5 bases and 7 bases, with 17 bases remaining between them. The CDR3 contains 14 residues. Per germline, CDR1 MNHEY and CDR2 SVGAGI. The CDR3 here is CASSLTGEISGYTF. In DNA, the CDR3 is TGTGCCAGCAGTCTTACCGGGGAAATAAGTGGCTACACCTTC.

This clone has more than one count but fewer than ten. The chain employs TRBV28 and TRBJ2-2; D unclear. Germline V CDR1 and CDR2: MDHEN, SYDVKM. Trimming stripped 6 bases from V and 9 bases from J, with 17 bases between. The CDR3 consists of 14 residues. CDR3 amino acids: CASSSMVRVRELFF. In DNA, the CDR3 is TGTGCCAGCAGCTCAATGGTCCGCGTTCGGGAGCTGTTTTTT.

The CDR3 bases are TGTGCCAGCAGTTACAGCGGCGCCGGGGCCAACGTCCTGACTTTC. It is translated as CASSYSGAGANVLTF. The rearrangement uses TRBV6-5 and TRBJ2-6, with D tentatively TRBD2 (5 bases). Germline lookup yields CDR1 MNHEY and CDR2 SVGAGI. V lost 2 bases, J lost 4 bases, and 9 bases lay in between. The CDR3 sequence is 15 residues long.

The CDR3 DNA reads as TGTGCCAGCAGTTACCTGGGGACTCGCACAGATACGCAGTATTTT. It yields the protein CASSYLGTRTDTQYF. This chain connects TRBV6-2 or TRBV6-3 to TRBJ2-3; maybe TRBD2 (6 bases). The CDR3 spans 15 residues. Germline CDR1 reads MNHEY; CDR2 reads SVGEGT. The V end was cut by 2 bases, the J end by 1 base, with 10 bases between.

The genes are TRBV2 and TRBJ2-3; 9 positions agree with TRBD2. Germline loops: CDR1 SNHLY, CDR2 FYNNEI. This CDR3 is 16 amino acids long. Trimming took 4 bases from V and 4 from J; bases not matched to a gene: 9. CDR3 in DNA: TGTGCCAGCAGTGGGGGCGGGGGGGCGATCGCAGATACGCAGTATTTT. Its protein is CASSGGGGAIADTQYF.

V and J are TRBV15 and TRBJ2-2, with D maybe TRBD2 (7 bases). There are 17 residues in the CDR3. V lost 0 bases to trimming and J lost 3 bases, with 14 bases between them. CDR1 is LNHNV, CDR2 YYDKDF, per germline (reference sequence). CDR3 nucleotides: TGTGCCACCAGCAGAGATCTCGGGGGGCAGGACACCGGGGAGCTGTTTTTT. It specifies CATSRDLGGQDTGELFF.

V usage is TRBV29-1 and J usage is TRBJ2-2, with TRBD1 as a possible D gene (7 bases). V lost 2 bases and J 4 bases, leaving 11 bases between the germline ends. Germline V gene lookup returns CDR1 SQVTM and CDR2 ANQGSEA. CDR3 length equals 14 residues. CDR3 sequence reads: CSVENQGGTGELFF. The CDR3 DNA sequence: TGCAGCGTTGAAAATCAGGGGGGCACCGGGGAGCTGTTTTTT.

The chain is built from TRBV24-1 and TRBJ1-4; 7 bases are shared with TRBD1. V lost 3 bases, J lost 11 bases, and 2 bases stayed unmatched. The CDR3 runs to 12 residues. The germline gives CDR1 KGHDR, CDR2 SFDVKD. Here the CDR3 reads CATSDPQGKLFF. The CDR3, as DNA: TGTGCCACCAGTGATCCACAGGGGAAACTGTTTTTT.

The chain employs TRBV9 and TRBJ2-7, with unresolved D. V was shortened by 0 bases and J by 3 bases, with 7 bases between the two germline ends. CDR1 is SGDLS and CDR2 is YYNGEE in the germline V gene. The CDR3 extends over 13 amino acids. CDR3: CASSVASHYEQYF. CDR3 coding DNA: TGTGCCAGCAGCGTAGCAAGCCACTACGAGCAGTACTTC.

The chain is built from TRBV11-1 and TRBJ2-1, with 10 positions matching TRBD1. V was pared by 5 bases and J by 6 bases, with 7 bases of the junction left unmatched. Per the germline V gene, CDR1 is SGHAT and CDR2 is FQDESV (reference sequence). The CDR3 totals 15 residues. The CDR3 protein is CASSPRQGARNEQFF. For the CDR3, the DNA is TGTGCCAGCAGCCCACGACAGGGGGCGCGCAATGAGCAGTTCTTC. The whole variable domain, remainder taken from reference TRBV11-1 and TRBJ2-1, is EAEVAQSPRYKITEKSQAVAFWCDPISGHATLYWYRQILGQGPELLVQFQDESVVDDSQLPKDRFSAERLKGVDSTLKIQPAELGDSAMYLCASSPRQGARNEQFFGPGTRLTVL.

CDR3 nucleotides: TGTGCCACCAGAGAACAGGGAGGGGATGAGCAGTTCTTC. Translated, it gives CATREQGGDEQFF. This chain joins TRBV24-1 and TRBJ2-1; D might be TRBD2 (7 bases). The V end lost 7 bases, the J end lost 8 bases, and 14 bases lay between the germline ends. The CDR3 has 13 amino acids. CDR1 is KGHDR and CDR2 is SFDVKD in the germline V gene.

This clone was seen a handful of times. The CDR3 protein is CASSIGPGTYGYTF. The CDR3 nucleotides read TGTGCCAGTAGTATAGGGCCAGGAACCTATGGCTACACCTTC. The rearrangement uses TRBV19 and TRBJ1-2; D gene unclear. CDR3 size: 14 residues. The V gene's germline CDR1 is LNHDA and CDR2 SQIVND (reference sequence). V was shortened by 1 base and J by 4 bases, with 10 bases between the two germline ends.

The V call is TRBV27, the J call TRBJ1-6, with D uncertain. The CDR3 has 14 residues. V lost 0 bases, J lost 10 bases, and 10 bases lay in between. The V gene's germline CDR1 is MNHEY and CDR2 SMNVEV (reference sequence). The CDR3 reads CASSLSAGGSPLHF. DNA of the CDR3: TGTGCCAGCAGTTTATCGGCAGGAGGATCACCCCTCCACTTT.

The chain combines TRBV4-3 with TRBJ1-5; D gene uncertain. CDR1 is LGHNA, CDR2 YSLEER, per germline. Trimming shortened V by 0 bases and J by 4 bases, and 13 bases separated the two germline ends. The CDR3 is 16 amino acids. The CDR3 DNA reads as TGCGCCAGCAGCCAAGATTGGAGTGGGTGGAATCAGCCCCAGCATTTT. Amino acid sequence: CASSQDWSGWNQPQHF.

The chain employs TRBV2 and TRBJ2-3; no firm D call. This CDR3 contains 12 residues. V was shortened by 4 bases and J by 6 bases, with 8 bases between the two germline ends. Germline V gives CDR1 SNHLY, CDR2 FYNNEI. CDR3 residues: CASSGSWDTQYF. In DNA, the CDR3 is TGTGCCAGCAGTGGGAGCTGGGATACGCAGTATTTT.

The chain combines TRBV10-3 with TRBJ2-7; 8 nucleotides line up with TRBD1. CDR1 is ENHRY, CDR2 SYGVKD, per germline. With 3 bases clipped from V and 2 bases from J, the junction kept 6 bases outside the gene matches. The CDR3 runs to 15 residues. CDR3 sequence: CAISDTGTGAYEQYF. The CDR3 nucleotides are TGTGCCATCAGTGATACGGGGACAGGAGCCTACGAGCAGTACTTC.

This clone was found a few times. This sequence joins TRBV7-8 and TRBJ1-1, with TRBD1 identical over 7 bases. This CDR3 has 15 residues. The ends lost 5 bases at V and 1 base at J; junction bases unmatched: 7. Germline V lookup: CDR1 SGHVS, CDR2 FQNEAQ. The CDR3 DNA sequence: TGTGCCAGCAGCCCTCGACAGGGTGCGAACACTGAAGCTTTCTTT. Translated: CASSPRQGANTEAFF.

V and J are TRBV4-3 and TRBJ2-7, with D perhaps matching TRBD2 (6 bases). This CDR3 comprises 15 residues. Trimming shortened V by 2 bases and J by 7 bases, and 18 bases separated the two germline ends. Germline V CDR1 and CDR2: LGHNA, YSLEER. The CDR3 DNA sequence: TGCGCCAGCAGCCAACTCCAGGGTGAGGGGAGGGAGCAGTACTTC. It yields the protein CASSQLQGEGREQYF.